The 19 T cell receptor beta chains below come from one sample, sequenced in a study of blood T cell repertoires in COVID-19 (dated by TCRdb to 2019 to 2021). Library method: the immunoSEQ multiplex PCR assay. In TCRdb, the immuneACCESS table is reduced to in-frame sequences with V and J assigned. These tables do not hold every clone; where another copy was compared, an unresolved V gene accounts for under half, and the others remain unexplained. The sample includes 95,000 to 150,000 clones, with around 87% observed a single time. The ten largest clonotypes hold more than 3% of the sample. Sequencing was performed on peripheral blood. The receptor set was obtained from a woman aged 55-69 years with COVID-19, enrolled during active disease.

In DNA form, the CDR3 reads TGCGCCAGCAGCCAAGAACAGGGCCCGAACACCGGGGAGCTGTTTTTT. Its translation is CASSQEQGPNTGELFF. V usage is TRBV4-1 and J usage is TRBJ2-2; the D gene is possibly TRBD1 (6 bases). The CDR3 is 16 residues long. Germline assignment: CDR1 MGHRA and CDR2 YSYEKL. V lost 0 bases, J lost 0 bases, and 8 bases lay in between.

The chain joins TRBV4-2 to TRBJ2-3; 8 bases agree with TRBD2. Germline values: CDR1 LGHNA, CDR2 YNFKEQ. CDR3 size: 20 residues. The V gene end was trimmed by 0 bases and the J gene end by 4 bases; junction bases not matched to a gene: 18. The CDR3 loop is CASSQDWGAGGRATPDTQYF. CDR3 in DNA: TGTGCCAGCAGCCAAGATTGGGGCGCGGGGGGCCGCGCCACCCCAGATACGCAGTATTTT.

This clone was detected once. J is TRBJ1-2 and V is TRBV6-4; D is undetermined. Trimming shortened V by 6 bases and J by 4 bases, and 15 bases separated the two germline ends. Germline lookup yields CDR1 MRHNA and CDR2 SNTAGT. The length of the CDR3 is 14 residues. The CDR3 protein is CASRDLGPLYGYTF. DNA for the CDR3: TGTGCCAGCAGAGATCTAGGCCCCCTCTATGGCTACACCTTC.

In DNA, the CDR3 is TGTGCCAGCAGGGCGGGTAACTATGGCTACACCTTC. It yields the protein CASRAGNYGYTF. V gene TRBV3-1 (or the pseudogene TRBV3-2) combines with J gene TRBJ1-2; D gene uncertain. V lost 6 bases and J lost 1, with 6 bases in between. CDR1 is LGHDT and CDR2 is YNNKEL in the germline V gene (reference sequence). The CDR3 covers 12 residues.

This chain links TRBV10-3 with TRBJ2-1; 10 positions match TRBD2. Germline CDR1 ENHRY, CDR2 SYGVKD. The trim removed 7 bases at V and 5 bases at J, leaving 5 bases unmatched. The CDR3 contains 14 residues. The CDR3 protein is CAIMVAGGDNEQFF. In DNA form, the CDR3 reads TGTGCCATCATGGTAGCGGGGGGCGACAATGAGCAGTTCTTC.

The chain joins TRBV4-1 to TRBJ2-1; the D gene is possibly TRBD2 (7 bases). The CDR3 extends over 17 amino acids. CDR1 is MGHRA, CDR2 YSYEKL, per germline. Trimming removed 1 base at V and 10 bases at J, with 23 bases between. CDR3 amino acids: CASSQVGGGAGDREQFF. CDR3 coding DNA: TGCGCCAGCAGCCAAGTTGGAGGGGGGGCTGGAGACAGAGAGCAGTTCTTC.

The rearrangement links TRBV7-9 to TRBJ1-1; 10 positions match TRBD1. CDR1 SEHNR and CDR2 FQNEAQ come from the germline V gene (reference sequence). V gave up 1 base and J gave up 2 bases; unmatched junction bases: 4. The CDR3 loop spans 16 amino acids. CDR3 sequence: CASSLGGQGRNTEAFF. In DNA form, the CDR3 reads TGTGCCAGCAGCTTAGGGGGACAGGGGAGAAACACTGAAGCTTTCTTT.

This rearrangement joins TRBV5-4 to TRBJ2-3; 12 bases agree with TRBD1. V shed 1 base and J 6 bases; nucleotides not matched to a gene: 6. Germline loops: CDR1 SGHNT, CDR2 YYREEE (reference sequence). The CDR3 has 16 amino acids. CDR3 amino acids: CASSLFKGQGADTQYF. The CDR3 region has the DNA TGTGCCAGCAGCTTGTTTAAGGGACAGGGGGCTGATACGCAGTATTTT.

The DNA of the CDR3 is TGTGCCTGGAGCCTCACCCGGGTCGACAGGGGTGGGGAGCTGTTTTTT. The encoded protein is CAWSLTRVDRGGELFF. The chain couples TRBV30 to TRBJ2-2; 8 nucleotides line up with TRBD1. Germline V lookup: CDR1 GTSNPN, CDR2 SVGIG (reference sequence). The CDR3 runs to 16 residues. The J segment lost 8 bases and the V segment lost 3 bases, leaving 14 bases of the junction unmatched. Full variable domain (missing parts from reference TRBV30 and TRBJ2-2): SQTIHQWPATLVQPVGSPLSLECTVEGTSNPNLYWYRQAAGRGLQLLFYSVGIGQISSEVPQNLSASRPQDRQFILSSKKLLLSDSGFYLCAWSLTRVDRGGELFFGEGSRLTVL.

The chain is built from TRBV29-1 and TRBJ1-2; the D gene is possibly TRBD1 (5 bases). V lost 4 bases, J lost 3 bases, and 12 bases lay in between. CDR1 is SQVTM and CDR2 is ANQGSEA in the germline V gene. This CDR3 spans 13 amino acids. CDR3: CSVVVREDYGYTF. The DNA of the CDR3 is TGCAGCGTTGTGGTCAGGGAAGACTATGGCTACACCTTC.

V usage is TRBV11-2 and J usage is TRBJ2-3; TRBD2 aligns across 11 bases. The CDR3 runs to 17 residues. Germline-derived CDR1 and CDR2 are SGHAT and FQNNGV. With V trimmed by 3 bases and J by 0 bases, 5 bases remained unmatched. CDR3 in DNA: TGTGCCAGCAGCTTCCTTCTAGCGGGGGGTAGCACAGATACGCAGTATTTT. Protein: CASSFLLAGGSTDTQYF.

The V and J genes are TRBV6-1 and TRBJ1-5; no clear D gene. The germline CDR1 and CDR2 sequences are MNHNS and SASEGT. The CDR3 is 15 amino acids. Trimming left V 0 bases short and J 2 bases short, with 8 bases between. The CDR3 here is CASSEAWRGNQPQHF. The CDR3 region has the DNA TGTGCCAGCAGTGAAGCTTGGAGGGGCAATCAGCCCCAGCATTTT.

J is TRBJ1-2 and V is TRBV7-2; 7 bases map to TRBD1. The CDR3 length is 16 residues. Germline V gives CDR1 SGHTA, CDR2 FQGNSA. After removal of 4 bases from V and 2 bases from J, the junction contained 10 bases not matched to a gene. CDR3 nucleotides: TGTGCCAGCAGCTCAGAGAGGGGGCGGGCGAACTATGGCTACACCTTC. It specifies CASSSERGRANYGYTF. Supplemented by reference TRBV7-2 and TRBJ1-2, the full variable domain reads GAGVSQSPSNKVTEKGKDVELRCDPISGHTALYWYRQSLGQGLEFLIYFQGNSAPDKSGLPSDRFSAERTGGSVSTLTIQRTQQEDSAVYLCASSSERGRANYGYTFGSGTRLTVV.

This rearrangement joins TRBV19 to TRBJ2-5; 9 nucleotides match TRBD1. Unmatched junction bases numbered 5, after V lost 5 bases and J lost 4 bases. Germline CDR1 reads LNHDA; CDR2 reads SQIVND (reference sequence). The CDR3 is made up of 14 amino acids. Here the CDR3 reads CASSVQGAAETQYF. CDR3 coding DNA: TGTGCCAGTAGTGTACAGGGGGCGGCAGAGACCCAGTACTTC.

The gene calls are TRBV27 and TRBJ2-7; tentatively, D is TRBD1 (5 bases). V was trimmed by 2 bases and J by 3 bases, leaving 5 bases between them. Germline V lookup: CDR1 MNHEY, CDR2 SMNVEV (reference sequence). This CDR3 has 12 residues. The CDR3 here is CASSLQGYEQYF. CDR3 sequence (DNA): TGTGCCAGCAGTTTACAGGGCTACGAGCAGTACTTC.

The V and J genes are TRBV14 and TRBJ2-7; tentatively, D is TRBD1 (6 bases). The CDR3 has 16 amino acids. CDR1 is SGHDN, CDR2 FVKESK, per germline. V gave up 0 bases and J gave up 4 bases, with 16 bases separating them. In DNA form, the CDR3 reads TGTGCCAGCAGCCAAGAGTTGCCAGGGGCGACATACGAGCAGTACTTC. Its translation: CASSQELPGATYEQYF.

The CDR3 DNA follows: TGTGCCAGCAGCTTACTAGTACCCTACAATGAGCAGTTCTTC. Its protein is CASSLLVPYNEQFF. The chain is built from TRBV7-2 and TRBJ2-1; no firm D call. CDR3 size: 14 residues. Trimming left V 2 bases short and J 2 bases short, with 7 bases between. Germline V CDR1 and CDR2: SGHTA, FQGNSA.

The chain has TRBV4-2 and TRBJ2-5; 9 bases line up with TRBD2. The CDR3 spans 18 residues. V shed 2 bases and J 2 bases; nucleotides not matched to a gene: 12. Per the germline V gene, CDR1 is LGHNA and CDR2 is YNFKEQ. Here the CDR3 reads CASSQFSGSGGQQETQYF. The CDR3 coding sequence is TGTGCCAGCAGCCAATTCAGCGGAAGCGGGGGGCAGCAAGAGACCCAGTACTTC.

This chain connects TRBV15 to TRBJ1-6, with TRBD1 identical over 12 bases. Germline CDR1 reads LNHNV; CDR2 reads YYDKDF (reference sequence). After removal of 2 bases from V and 9 bases from J, the junction contained 8 bases not matched to a gene. The CDR3 loop spans 17 amino acids. This CDR3 is CATSRLPRDRGPSPLHF. In nucleotides, the CDR3 is TGTGCCACCAGCAGATTACCCCGGGACAGGGGGCCTTCACCCCTCCACTTT.